This TCR beta chain emerged from a study of sequential checkpoint blockade in melanoma. Study context: Patients were randomized 1:1 to nivolumab-then-ipilimumab or ipilimumab-then-nivolumab first-line.

Data came from immunoSEQ multiplex PCR; TCRdb stores just in-frame clones and leaves some out. Of 15,000 to 25,000 clones listed, roughly four fifths are singletons. Treatment noted: randomized to nivolumab then ipilimumab (arm A) or the reverse (arm B). Sorted cells were live CD3+CD8+, lacking CD19 and CD56, from PBMCs. V dropped 7 bases and J dropped 4; count of bases not matched to a gene: 10. Germline loops: CDR1 SGHRS, CDR2 YFSETQ. This CDR3 comprises 14 residues. The sequence was obtained from a human donor with melanoma. The sample was CD8+ T cells sorted from blood (inferred from file names), taken from a patient given nivolumab and ipilimumab in sequence. The chain links TRBV5-1 to TRBJ2-5; 7 bases are a match to TRBD1. The CDR3 sequence is CASSEKTGIETQYF. DNA for the CDR3: TGCGCCAGCTCCGAGAAGACAGGGATAGAGACCCAGTACTTC.